Listed below are T cell receptor beta chains from one sample, sequenced in a study of STAT3 mutations in large granular lymphocyte leukemia. Measured with immunoSEQ multiplex PCR; TCRdb has only the in-frame clones, and not every one. The sample yields roughly 3,300 clones, around nine tenths seen once. The sequenced sample was peripheral blood mononuclear cells. The receptors stem from a man aged 40-55 years with T-cell large granular lymphocyte leukemia. Some clones in this sample may be carry-over from other donors' samples. The CDR3 runs from the conserved cysteine through the conserved F or W. A D gene is named only where the DNA matches it firmly. Rows give clone size only sometimes, using once, few, many, or a class for an expanded clone.

d_gene | abundance | j_gene | v_gene | CDR3nt | CDR3aa
TRBD1 | . | TRBJ2-1 | TRBV7-2 | TGTGCCAGCAGCTTTGACAGGGAATACAATGAGCAGTTCTTC | CASSFDREYNEQFF
. | once | TRBJ2-7 | TRBV28 | TGTGCCAGCAGCGCGGACAGTACCTACGAGCAGTACTTC | CASSADSTYEQYF
. | . | TRBJ1-1 | TRBV30 | TGTGCCTGGACCGGGACCCACGGGCCTTTCTTT | CAWTGTHGPFF
TRBD1 | once | TRBJ2-7 | TRBV7-2 | TGTGCCAGCAGCTTCGCGGGACAGGGGTCCTACGAGCAGTACTTC | CASSFAGQGSYEQYF
. | . | TRBJ2-7 | TRBV7-2 | TGTGCCAGCAGCTTAGGTGGGTCCTTCGGAGAGGACGAGCAGTACTTC | CASSLGGSFGEDEQYF
. | . | TRBJ1-1 | TRBV28 | TGTGCCAGCAGTTTAGGGCAGAACACTGAAGCTTTCTTT | CASSLGQNTEAFF
. | . | TRBJ1-1 | TRBV5-1 | TGCGCCAGCAGCTTGAACAGAATGAACACTGAAGCTTTCTTT | CASSLNRMNTEAFF
. | . | TRBJ2-1 | TRBV9 | TGTGCCAGCAGCGTAGGGAAGGGTTGGGGCAATGAGCAGTTCTTC | CASSVGKGWGNEQFF
. | . | TRBJ1-1 | TRBV15 | TGTGCCACCAGCATCAAGCCAAACACTGAAGCTTTCTTT | CATSIKPNTEAFF
TRBD1 | . | TRBJ2-4 | TRBV10-3 | TGTGCCATCGGGACAGGGGCGAGTGGCATTCAGTACTTC | CAIGTGASGIQYF
TRBD1 | . | TRBJ1-2 | TRBV19 | TGTGCCAGTAGTATCGCCGCCGGGACAGGGTTCTATGGCTACACCTTC | CASSIAAGTGFYGYTF
TRBD1 | few | TRBJ1-1 | TRBV4-1 | TGCGCCAGCAGCCAAGCCGACAGGGCCGCTGAAGCTTTCTTT | CASSQADRAAEAFF
TRBD2 | . | TRBJ2-3 | TRBV4-1 | TGCGCCAGCAGCCAAAGCGGGGGGGGAACTAGCGGACCCACAGATACGCAGTATTTT | CASSQSGGGTSGPTDTQYF
TRBD1 | . | TRBJ2-7 | TRBV29-1 | TGCAGCGTTTGGGACAGCTCCTACGAGCAGTACTTC | CSVWDSSYEQYF
TRBD2 | . | TRBJ2-7 | TRBV27 | TGTGCCAGCAGCCAACTAGCGGGGGAGCCGGAGCAGTACTTC | CASSQLAGEPEQYF
TRBD1 | . | TRBJ2-7 | TRBV5-1 | TGCGCCAGCAGCTGGGGGACAGGGGGCTTGCACGAGCAGTACTTC | CASSWGTGGLHEQYF
TRBD1 | . | TRBJ2-7 | TRBV5-1 | TGCGCCAGCAGCCCACGATGGGACAGGGCCGCCTACGAGCAGTACTTC | CASSPRWDRAAYEQYF
. | . | TRBJ2-6 | TRBV14 | TGTGCCAGCAGCCAATTAGGGCCATGGGCCAACGTCCTGACTTTC | CASSQLGPWANVLTF
. | . | TRBJ2-1 | TRBV7-8 | TGTGCCAGCAGCCCGGGTAGCGGTCCTTACAATGAGCAGTTCTTC | CASSPGSGPYNEQFF
TRBD1 | . | TRBJ2-7 | TRBV19 | TGTGCCAGTAGTACCCCAGGGGGTTCCTACGAGCAGTACTTC | CASSTPGGSYEQYF
. | . | TRBJ2-7 | TRBV27 | TGTGCCAGCAGTTTAGGACCCAGCGTTGAGCAGTACTTC | CASSLGPSVEQYF
. | few | TRBJ2-5 | TRBV28 | TGTGCCAGCAGTGTGCGGGGAAGCCAAGAGACCCAGTACTTC | CASSVRGSQETQYF
. | . | TRBJ1-6 | TRBV5-6 | TGTGCCAGCGGGTCCGGGGGCTATAATTCACCCCTCCACTTT | CASGSGGYNSPLHF
. | . | TRBJ2-4 | TRBV7-9 | TGTGCCAGCAGCGGGTCGGGGACTTTCAACATTCAGTACTTC | CASSGSGTFNIQYF
. | once | TRBJ2-7 | TRBV6-5 | TGTGCCAGCAGTTACTCGCAACGGAGCGAGCAGTACTTC | CASSYSQRSEQYF
. | . | TRBJ2-3 | TRBV5-4 | TGTGCCAGCAGCTTGGAGTGGGGGGCAGATACGCAGTATTTT | CASSLEWGADTQYF
. | . | TRBJ1-1 | TRBV28 | TGTGCCAGCAGTCGGACAGCCGGCAATATGAACACTGAAGCTTTCTTT | CASSRTAGNMNTEAFF
. | . | TRBJ2-7 | TRBV5-1 | TGCGCCAGCAGCTTGCAGGGCGAGCAGTACTTC | CASSLQGEQYF
. | . | TRBJ2-5 | TRBV5-4 | TGTGCCAGCAGCTTGGCCCACCCGGCCCGAGGAGAGACCCAGTACTTC | CASSLAHPARGETQYF
. | . | TRBJ2-5 | TRBV13 | TGTGCCAGCAGCCTTTGGCCGGGACCCAAGGGAGAGACCCAGTACTTC | CASSLWPGPKGETQYF
TRBD1 | . | TRBJ2-7 | TRBV6-5 | TGTGCCAGCAGTTCACAGGGGTACGAGCAGTACTTC | CASSSQGYEQYF
. | once | TRBJ1-4 | TRBV15 | TGTGCCGTAAATGCTAATGAAAAACTGTTTTTT | CAVNANEKLFF
. | . | TRBJ1-5 | TRBV4-2 | TGTGCCAGCAGCCAAGACCTTACCTTCGGGGCTCCAAGAGCCCAGCATTTT | CASSQDLTFGAPRAQHF
. | once | TRBJ1-1 | TRBV29-1 | TGCAGCGGTACGCTAGGGGGGGCGAGTACTGAAGCTTTCTTT | CSGTLGGASTEAFF
. | . | TRBJ1-5 | TRBV21-1 | TGTGCCACCAAGAGGAATGCGGATCAGCCCCAGCATTTT | CATKRNADQPQHF
. | . | TRBJ1-1 | TRBV5-1 | TGCGCCAGCAGCTTGGAATCTAACCCCCTGGAAGCTTTCTTT | CASSLESNPLEAFF
. | . | TRBJ2-7 | TRBV11-2 | TGTGCCAGCAGCCTCATTAGCTACGAGCAGTACTTC | CASSLISYEQYF
TRBD2 | . | TRBJ2-7 | TRBV7-2 | TGTGCCAGCAGCTACAGGACTAGCGGGGGCACCGTAGGCTACGAGCAGTACTTC | CASSYRTSGGTVGYEQYF
TRBD2 | . | TRBJ2-1 | TRBV7-8 | TGTGCCAGCAGCCCAGCTAGATGGCTAGCGGGGGCCCGGTCGCAGTTCTTC | CASSPARWLAGARSQFF
TRBD1 | . | TRBJ1-1 | TRBV5-1 | TGCGCCAGCAGCTTGGGGCAGGGGGCGCTTACTGAAGCTTTCTTT | CASSLGQGALTEAFF
. | . | TRBJ2-5 | TRBV9 | TGTGCCAGCAGCGGGGGGCCGTCTAGGGTCGAGACCCAGTACTTC | CASSGGPSRVETQYF
TRBD2 | . | TRBJ2-7 | TRBV28 | TGTGCCAGCAGCCCGGGAGGGGCTAAGCAGTACTTC | CASSPGGAKQYF
. | . | TRBJ1-2 | TRBV4-2 | TGTGCCAGCAGCCAAGATCGGGGGTACTATGGCTACACCTTC | CASSQDRGYYGYTF
. | . | TRBJ2-7 | TRBV7-9 | TGTGCCAGCCCGGATCCCTACGAGCAGTACTTC | CASPDPYEQYF
. | . | TRBJ1-1 | TRBV30 | TGTGCCTGGAGCCCAGTAGACCTTGAAGCTTTCTTT | CAWSPVDLEAFF
TRBD2 | . | TRBJ2-1 | TRBV7-6 | TGTGCCAGCAGTTGGGGTAGCGGGGGGTACAATGAGCAGTTCTTC | CASSWGSGGYNEQFF
. | . | TRBJ1-5 | TRBV7-2 | TGTGCCAGCAGCTTTTACAGGGCTCAGCCCCAGCATTTT | CASSFYRAQPQHF
TRBD2 | . | TRBJ2-7 | TRBV7-9 | TGTGCCAGCATCGGGGGGGGGCCCCTTGACCCCTACGAGCAGTACTTC | CASIGGGPLDPYEQYF
. | . | TRBJ2-7 | TRBV5-4 | TGTGCCAGCAGCTTGGAATCCTACGAGCAGTACTTC | CASSLESYEQYF
TRBD2 | . | TRBJ2-5 | TRBV6-5 | TGTGCCAGCAGTTACTCAGAGCGGGGGGCCCAAGAGACCCAGTACTTC | CASSYSERGAQETQYF
TRBD1 | . | TRBJ1-4 | TRBV4-1 | TGCGCCAGCAGCCAGGTGGGACAGGGAAGAGAAAAACTGTTTTTT | CASSQVGQGREKLFF
TRBD2 | . | TRBJ2-1 | TRBV7-9 | TGTGCCAGCATCGATCCGGGGGGGCACTACAATGAGCAGTTCTTC | CASIDPGGHYNEQFF
TRBD2 | . | TRBJ2-3 | TRBV13 | TGTGCCAGCAGCCCTAGCGGGGAGACTTGGAGCGCAGATACGCAGTATTTT | CASSPSGETWSADTQYF
. | . | TRBJ2-7 | TRBV28 | TGTGCCAGCAAGCTCCAGTCGGCGCGGGTCGAGCAGTACTTC | CASKLQSARVEQYF
. | . | TRBJ1-1 | TRBV6-5 | TGTGCCAGCAGTTACTCGAAAGGCAGGGTGAACACTGAAGCTTTCTTT | CASSYSKGRVNTEAFF
. | . | TRBJ1-5 | TRBV5-4 | TGTGCCAGCAGCTCCTTCGGGGTCAATCAGCCCCAGCATTTT | CASSSFGVNQPQHF
TRBD2 | . | TRBJ2-5 | TRBV28 | TGTGCCAGCAGTCCGGCCGGGACTACCAAAGAGACCCAGTACTTC | CASSPAGTTKETQYF